This T cell receptor beta chain was observed in a study of blood T cell repertoires in COVID-19. Original analysis: Cell counts per sample came from amplifying reference gene primers. Sequencing used immunoSEQ multiplex PCR; TCRdb keeps in-frame clones, though not all of them. V and J calls and clone size are given by that table; D and trimming were obtained from the DNA. The repertoire has approximately 140,000 clones, 88% of them found once; the top ten carry roughly 28%. Concerning this clone itself: The identical CDR3 is also encoded by other nucleotide sequences in the sample.

Material for sequencing was peripheral blood. This receptor was taken from a human donor in a cohort sampled during active COVID-19.

The CDR3 region has the DNA TGTGCCAGCAGTGACGGCGGGGTCCAGCCCCAGCATTTT. It translates to CASSDGGVQPQHF. This chain links TRBV6-1 with TRBJ1-5; no clear D. Germline V gives CDR1 MNHNS, CDR2 SASEGT. V dropped 3 bases and J dropped 7 bases, with 10 bases sitting between them. This CDR3 is 13 amino acids long.